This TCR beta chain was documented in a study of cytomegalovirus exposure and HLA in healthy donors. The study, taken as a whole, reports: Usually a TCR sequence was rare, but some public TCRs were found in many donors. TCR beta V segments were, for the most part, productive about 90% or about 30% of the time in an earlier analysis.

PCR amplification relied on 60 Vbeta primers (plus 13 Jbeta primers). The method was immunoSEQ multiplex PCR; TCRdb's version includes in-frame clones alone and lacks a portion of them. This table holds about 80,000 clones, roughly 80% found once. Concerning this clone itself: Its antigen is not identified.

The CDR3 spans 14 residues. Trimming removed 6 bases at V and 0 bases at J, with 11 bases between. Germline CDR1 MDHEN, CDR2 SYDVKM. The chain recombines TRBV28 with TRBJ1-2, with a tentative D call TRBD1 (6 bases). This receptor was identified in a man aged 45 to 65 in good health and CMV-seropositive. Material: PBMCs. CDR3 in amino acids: CASRIGGANYGYTF. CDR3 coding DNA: TGTGCCAGCAGGATAGGGGGAGCTAACTATGGCTACACCTTC.